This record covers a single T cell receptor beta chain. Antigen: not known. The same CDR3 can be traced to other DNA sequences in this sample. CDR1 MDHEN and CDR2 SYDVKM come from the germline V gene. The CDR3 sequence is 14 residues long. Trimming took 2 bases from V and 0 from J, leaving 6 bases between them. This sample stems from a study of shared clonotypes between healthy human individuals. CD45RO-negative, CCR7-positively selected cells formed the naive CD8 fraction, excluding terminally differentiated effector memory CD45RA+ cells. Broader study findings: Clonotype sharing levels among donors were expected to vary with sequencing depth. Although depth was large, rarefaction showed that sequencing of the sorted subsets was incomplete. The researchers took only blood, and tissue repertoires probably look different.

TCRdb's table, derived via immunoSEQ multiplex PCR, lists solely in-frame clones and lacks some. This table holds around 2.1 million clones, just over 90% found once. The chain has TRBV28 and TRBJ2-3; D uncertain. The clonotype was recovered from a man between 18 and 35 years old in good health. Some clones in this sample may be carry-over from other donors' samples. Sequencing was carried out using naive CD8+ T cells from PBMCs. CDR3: CASSLRRSTDTQYF. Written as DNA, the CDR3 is TGTGCCAGCAGTTTACGACGGAGCACAGATACGCAGTATTTT.